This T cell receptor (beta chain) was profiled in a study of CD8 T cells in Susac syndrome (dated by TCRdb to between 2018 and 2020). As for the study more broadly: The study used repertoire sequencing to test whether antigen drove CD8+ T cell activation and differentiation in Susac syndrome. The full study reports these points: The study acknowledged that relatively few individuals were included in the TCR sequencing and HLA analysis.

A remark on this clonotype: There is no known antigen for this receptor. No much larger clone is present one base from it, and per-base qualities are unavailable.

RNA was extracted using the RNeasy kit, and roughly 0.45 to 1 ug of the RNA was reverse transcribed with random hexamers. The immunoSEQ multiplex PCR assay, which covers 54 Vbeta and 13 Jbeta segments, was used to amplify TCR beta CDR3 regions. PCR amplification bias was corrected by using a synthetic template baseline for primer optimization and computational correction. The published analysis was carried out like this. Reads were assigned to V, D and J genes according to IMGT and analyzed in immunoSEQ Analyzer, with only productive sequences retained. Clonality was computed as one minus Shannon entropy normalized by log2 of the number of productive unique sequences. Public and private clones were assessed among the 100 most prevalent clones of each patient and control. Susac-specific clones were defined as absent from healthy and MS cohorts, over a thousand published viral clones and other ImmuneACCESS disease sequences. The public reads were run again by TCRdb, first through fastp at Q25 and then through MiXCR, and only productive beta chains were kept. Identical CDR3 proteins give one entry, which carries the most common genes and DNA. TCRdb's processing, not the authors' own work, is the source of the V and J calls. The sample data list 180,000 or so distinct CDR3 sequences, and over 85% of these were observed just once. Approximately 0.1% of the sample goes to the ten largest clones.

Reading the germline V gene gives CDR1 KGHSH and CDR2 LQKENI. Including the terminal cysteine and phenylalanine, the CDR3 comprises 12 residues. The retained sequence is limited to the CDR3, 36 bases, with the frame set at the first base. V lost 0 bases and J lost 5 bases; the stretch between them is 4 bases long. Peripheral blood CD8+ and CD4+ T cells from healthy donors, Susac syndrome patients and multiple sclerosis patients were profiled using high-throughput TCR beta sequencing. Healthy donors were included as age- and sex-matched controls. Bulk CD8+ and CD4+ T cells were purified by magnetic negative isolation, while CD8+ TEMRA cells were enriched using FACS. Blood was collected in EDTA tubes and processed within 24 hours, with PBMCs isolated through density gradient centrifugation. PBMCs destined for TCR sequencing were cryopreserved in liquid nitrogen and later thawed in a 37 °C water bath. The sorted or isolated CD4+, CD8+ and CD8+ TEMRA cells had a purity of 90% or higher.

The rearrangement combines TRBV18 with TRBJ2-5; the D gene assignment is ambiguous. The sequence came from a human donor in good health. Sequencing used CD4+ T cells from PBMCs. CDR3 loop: CASSPPLETQYF. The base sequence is TGTGCCAGCTCACCACCGCTCGAGACCCAGTACTTC.